The clone carrying this T cell receptor (beta chain) was observed a single time. V shed 5 bases and J shed 1 base, with 17 bases lying between them. The germline V gene encodes CDR1 SGHVS and CDR2 FQNEAQ. The CDR3 spans 16 residues. Profiled with immunoSEQ multiplex PCR; TCRdb holds only in-frame clones, not every one. Here the sample spans some 90,000 clones, about 89% being singletons. The data were taken from a study of T cell responses to AZD1222 COVID-19 vaccine. The TCR originated in an adult who received the AZD1222 COVID-19 vaccine. V is TRBV7-8 and J is TRBJ1-1, with D possibly matching TRBD1 (5 bases). The source was peripheral blood, collected 28 days after the second AZD1222 dose. CDR3 DNA sequence: TGTGCCAGCAGCGTAACTCAGGGCAGAGGGAACACTGAAGCTTTCTTT. It is translated as CASSVTQGRGNTEAFF.